Below, 20 T cell receptor beta chains from the same sample are listed, as sequenced in a study of shared clonotypes between healthy human individuals. The table came from immunoSEQ multiplex PCR; TCRdb's copy has only in-frame clones and leaves some out. The table records around 500,000 clones, 65% to 80% of them present only once. The specimen sequenced was PBMCs. These receptors all come from a woman aged 40 to 50 in good health. Some clones in this sample may be carry-over from other donors' samples.

This clone appeared a single time. This may be a read error: a much more frequent sequence differs by one nucleotide. The chain recombines TRBV15 with TRBJ2-5; the match to TRBD2 covers 7 bases. Germline assignment: CDR1 LNHNV and CDR2 YYDKDF (reference sequence). The CDR3 runs to 16 residues. The CDR3 loop reads CVTSGTPLTDQETQYF. The CDR3, as DNA: TGTGTCACCAGCGGGACCCCCCTGACAGATCAAGAGACCCAGTACTTC.

This clone appeared a few times. V is TRBV11-2 and J is TRBJ2-5; D gene unclear. V lost 6 bases to trimming and J lost 0 bases, with 11 bases between them. The CDR3 consists of 14 residues. The germline CDR1 and CDR2 sequences are SGHAT and FQNNGV. The CDR3 reads CASSSVPHQETQYF. CDR3 nucleotides: TGTGCCAGCAGTTCTGTACCCCACCAAGAGACCCAGTACTTC. The whole variable domain, filled in from reference TRBV11-2 and TRBJ2-5, reads EAGVAQSPRYKIIEKRQSVAFWCNPISGHATLYWYQQILGQGPKLLIQFQNNGVVDDSQLPKDRFSAERLKGVDSTLKIQPAKLEDSAVYLCASSSVPHQETQYFGPGTRLLVL.

The gene calls are TRBV4-1 and TRBJ1-1, with unresolved D. CDR1 MGHRA and CDR2 YSYEKL come from the germline V gene. The CDR3 is made up of 13 amino acids. V lost 1 base to trimming and J lost 7 bases, with 10 bases between them. The chain's CDR3 is CASSQGFLNEAFF. CDR3 bases: TGCGCCAGCAGCCAAGGGTTCTTAAATGAAGCTTTCTTT.

The chain employs TRBV5-4 and TRBJ2-1; 7 bases line up with TRBD2. The V segment lost 5 bases and the J segment 2 bases; nucleotides outside the gene matches: 10. The CDR3 is 16 residues long. The germline V gene has CDR1 SGHNT and CDR2 YYREEE (reference sequence). The CDR3 region has the DNA TGTGCCAGCAGGGGTGGGGACTACACCACCTACAATGAGCAGTTCTTC. Its protein is CASRGGDYTTYNEQFF.

V gene TRBV14 combines with J gene TRBJ2-5; TRBD2 might be the D (5 bases). CDR3 size: 15 residues. Germline V gives CDR1 SGHDN, CDR2 FVKESK. Trimming stripped 0 bases from V and 1 base from J, with 9 bases between. The CDR3 nucleotides are TGTGCCAGCAGCCAAGATATAAGCGGCCAAGAGACCCAGTACTTC. This sequence encodes CASSQDISGQETQYF.

The count of this clone is one. The chain joins TRBV28 to TRBJ2-1; D gene ambiguous. CDR1 and CDR2 (germline): MDHEN, SYDVKM. This CDR3 is 15 amino acids long. Trimming pared 8 bases from V and 2 bases from J, leaving 16 bases between. CDR3 residues: CASFSNGSPYNEQFF. Here the CDR3 DNA reads TGTGCCAGCTTCTCAAACGGGTCGCCCTACAATGAGCAGTTCTTC.

The rearrangement links TRBV10-3 to TRBJ1-1; 9 bases match TRBD1. This CDR3 spans 14 amino acids. With 6 bases clipped from V and 4 bases from J, the junction kept 6 bases outside the gene matches. Germline V gene sequence: CDR1 ENHRY, CDR2 SYGVKD. The CDR3 DNA reads as TGTGCCATCAGGCGGGACAGGGAGGTCACTGAAGCTTTCTTT. This translates into CAIRRDREVTEAFF.

The CDR3 nucleotides are TGTGCCAGCAGCTTATACTCCGGGACAGCATCCTCTGGAAACACCATATATTTT. This translates into CASSLYSGTASSGNTIYF. The chain links TRBV7-9 to TRBJ1-3; 7 bases agree with TRBD1. Germline CDR1 reads SEHNR; CDR2 reads FQNEAQ (reference sequence). The length of the CDR3 is 18 residues. V shed 2 bases, J shed 0 bases, and the junction held 10 bases outside the gene matches. Together with reference TRBV7-9 and TRBJ1-3, the CDR3 gives the full variable domain: DTGVSQNPRHKITKRGQNVTFRCDPISEHNRLYWYRQTLGQGPEFLTYFQNEAQLEKSRLLSDRFSAERPKGSFSTLEIQRTEQGDSAMYLCASSLYSGTASSGNTIYFGEGSWLTVV.

The V gene is TRBV6-5, the J gene TRBJ1-5, with D unresolved. The CDR3 sequence is 13 residues long. The V and J ends lost 5 bases and 3 bases respectively, with 8 bases between them. Germline values: CDR1 MNHEY, CDR2 SVGAGI. The CDR3 DNA follows: TGTGCCAGCAGTGGCGACGCCAATCAGCCCCAGCATTTT. Amino acid sequence: CASSGDANQPQHF.

This clone was recorded only once. The chain employs TRBV30 and TRBJ2-5, with TRBD1 matching 7 bases. Trimming removed 2 bases from V and 4 bases from J; junction bases left unmatched: 4. In germline, CDR1 is GTSNPN, CDR2 SVGIG (reference sequence). This CDR3 contains 13 residues. CDR3 loop: CAWSPRTGETQYF. In DNA form, the CDR3 reads TGTGCCTGGAGTCCCAGGACAGGAGAGACCCAGTACTTC.

To note about this clone: A read error may explain this, as a much larger clone is one base away. CDR3 region: CASSRDRGSDTQYF. For the CDR3, the DNA is TGTGCCAGCAGCCGGGACAGGGGGTCAGATACGCAGTATTTT. The chain links TRBV7-3 to TRBJ2-3; 11 nucleotides line up with TRBD1. The CDR3 sequence is 14 residues long. Germline V gene lookup returns CDR1 SGHTA and CDR2 FQGTGA. V shed 5 bases and J 4 bases; nucleotides not matched to a gene: 2.

This rearrangement joins TRBV29-1 to TRBJ2-5; D may be TRBD1 (5 bases). CDR3 length: 12 amino acids. Germline V CDR1 and CDR2: SQVTM, ANQGSEA. V was shortened by 5 bases and J by 1 base, with 8 bases between the two germline ends. The CDR3 nucleotides are TGCAGCGTTCACGACAGCCAAGAGACCCAGTACTTC. Amino acids: CSVHDSQETQYF.

This clone has only a few counts. The genes are TRBV5-5 and TRBJ2-7; D not certain. This CDR3 spans 12 amino acids. With 4 bases removed from V and 1 base from J, the gap between germline ends came to 6 bases. Germline V gives CDR1 SGHKS, CDR2 YYEKEE (reference sequence). In nucleotides, the CDR3 is TGTGCCAGCAGCCGTGGTTCCTACGAGCAGTACTTC. Its translation is CASSRGSYEQYF.

A few counts support this clone. The J gene is TRBJ1-1, the V gene TRBV30; 8 nucleotides agree with TRBD1. This CDR3 spans 12 amino acids. The V gene end was trimmed by 3 bases and the J gene end by 10 bases; junction bases not matched to a gene: 7. Germline V gene lookup returns CDR1 GTSNPN and CDR2 SVGIG (reference sequence). CDR3 in amino acids: CAWRGQVTRAFF. The CDR3 DNA sequence: TGTGCCTGGAGGGGACAGGTAACGCGAGCTTTCTTT.

The genes are TRBV7-8 and TRBJ2-7; TRBD2 matches at 9 bases. CDR3 length equals 18 residues. Germline V gives CDR1 SGHVS, CDR2 FQNEAQ. Trimming removed 3 bases from V and 1 base from J; junction bases left unmatched: 13. CDR3 sequence (DNA): TGTGCCAGCAGCTTTCGACTAGCGGAACAACAATCGTCCTACGAGCAGTACTTC. It specifies CASSFRLAEQQSSYEQYF.

Concerning this clone itself: This may arise from a read error, as a much more abundant clone is one base away. The chain links TRBV7-6 to TRBJ1-4; TRBD1 aligns across 9 bases. CDR1 is SGHVS and CDR2 is FNYEAQ in the germline V gene. CDR3 length: 20 amino acids. The CDR3 sequence: CASSLYEPGQGPSTNGKLFF. CDR3 sequence (DNA): TGTGCCAGCAGCTTGTATGAACCGGGACAGGGACCCTCAACTAATGGAAAACTGTTTTTT.

As for this clone: Other DNA sequences from this sample encode an identical CDR3 as well. The rearrangement uses TRBV18 and TRBJ1-2; D gene unclear. The germline gives CDR1 KGHSH, CDR2 LQKENI. The CDR3 has 13 residues. The ends were cut back, 3 bases at V and 4 bases at J, with 9 bases in the middle. CDR3 sequence (DNA): TGTGCCAGCTCACCCCCGGGCCTCTATGGCTACACCTTC. Protein sequence: CASSPPGLYGYTF.

As DNA, the CDR3 is TGTGCCAGCAGCTCGGACAGCCAAGAGACCCAGTACTTC. Protein: CASSSDSQETQYF. The gene calls are TRBV7-7 and TRBJ2-5, with a possible D match to TRBD1 (6 bases). Germline loops: CDR1 SSHAT, CDR2 FNYEAQ (reference sequence). The CDR3 is 13 residues long. The V end lost 4 bases, the J end lost 1 base, and 7 bases lay between the germline ends.

There are a few counts of this clone. A much larger clone differs by one base, so this may be a read error. The identical CDR3 is also encoded by other nucleotide sequences in the sample. This chain uses TRBV9 with TRBJ1-4; D perhaps matches TRBD1 (5 bases). This CDR3 spans 13 amino acids. Per germline, CDR1 SGDLS and CDR2 YYNGEE. The CDR3 sequence: CASSVEVGGDLFF. The CDR3 nucleotides are TGTGCCAGTAGCGTAGAAGTTGGAGGGGATCTGTTTTTT.

The gene calls are TRBV14 and TRBJ2-1; D possibly corresponds to TRBD2 (5 bases). Trimming removed 8 bases at V and 6 bases at J, with 11 bases between. Per germline, CDR1 SGHDN and CDR2 FVKESK. The CDR3 is 12 residues long. CDR3 nucleotide sequence: TGTGCCAGCGGACTGTTCGGCAATGAGCAGTTCTTC. As protein: CASGLFGNEQFF.